This T cell receptor beta chain was observed in a study of blood T cell repertoires in COVID-19. Study-level information: The origin of the acute and convalescent COVID-19 samples was the United States, Italy and Spain.

This table comes from immunoSEQ multiplex PCR, and its TCRdb copy is limited to in-frame clones, with some not included. The top ten clones hold around 1.6% of a sample with some 150,000 clones, about 92% of them seen once. The V gene lost 4 bases and the J gene lost 8 bases, with 23 bases spanning the gap. The CDR3 length is 16 residues. Germline V gene data show CDR1 as MNHNS and CDR2 as SASEGT. The V call is TRBV6-1, the J call TRBJ1-1, with D maybe TRBD1 (6 bases). The source of this sequence is a human donor in a cohort sampled during active COVID-19. Material for sequencing was peripheral blood. The CDR3 coding sequence is TGTGCCAGCAGTGCATCAACGGGGGGACATCCAAGAGAAGCTTTCTTT. Translation gives CASSASTGGHPREAFF.